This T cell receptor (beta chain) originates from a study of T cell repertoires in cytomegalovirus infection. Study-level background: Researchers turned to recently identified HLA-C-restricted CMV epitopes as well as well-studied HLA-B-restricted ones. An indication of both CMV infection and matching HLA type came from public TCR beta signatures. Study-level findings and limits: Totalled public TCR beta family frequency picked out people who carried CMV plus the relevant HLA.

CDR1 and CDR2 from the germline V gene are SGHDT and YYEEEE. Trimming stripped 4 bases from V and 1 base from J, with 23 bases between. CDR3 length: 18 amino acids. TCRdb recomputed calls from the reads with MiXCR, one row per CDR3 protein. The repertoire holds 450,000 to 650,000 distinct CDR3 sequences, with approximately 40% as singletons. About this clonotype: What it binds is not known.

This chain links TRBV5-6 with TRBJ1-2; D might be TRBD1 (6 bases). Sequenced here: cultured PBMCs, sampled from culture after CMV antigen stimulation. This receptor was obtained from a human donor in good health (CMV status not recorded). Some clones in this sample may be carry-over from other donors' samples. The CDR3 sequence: CASSPNLLPGHLNYGYTF. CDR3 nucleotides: TGTGCCAGCAGCCCCAACCTCTTACCGGGACACCTTAACTATGGCTACACCTTC.